One sample yielded the 14 T cell receptor beta chains listed below, sequenced in a study of cytomegalovirus exposure and HLA in healthy donors. Amplification used 60 Vbeta primers and 13 Jbeta primers. The method was immunoSEQ multiplex PCR; TCRdb's version includes in-frame clones alone and lacks a portion of them. The top ten hold roughly 7.6% of the sample, which has 150,000 to 200,000 clones, 60% to 80% seen once. Sample: PBMCs. The source is a middle-aged woman in good health and CMV-seropositive.

The rearrangement uses TRBV5-1 and TRBJ1-4; no definite D call. The germline V and J ends were trimmed by 4 bases and 5 bases, with 15 bases remaining between them. The V gene's germline CDR1 is SGHRS and CDR2 YFSETQ. This CDR3 is built from 15 residues. The CDR3 bases are TGCGCCAGCAGCCCCAGCGAGGTCCTCAATGAAAAACTGTTTTTT. Translated, it gives CASSPSEVLNEKLFF. The variable domain in full, completed from reference TRBV5-1 and TRBJ1-4, reads KAGVTQTPRYLIKTRGQQVTLSCSPISGHRSVSWYQQTPGQGLQFLFEYFSETQRNKGNFPGRFSGRQFSNSRSEMNVSTLELGDSALYLCASSPSEVLNEKLFFGSGTQLSVL.

The gene calls are TRBV11-2 and TRBJ2-7, with TRBD2 matching 13 bases. J gave up 5 bases and V 3 bases, and 4 bases lay outside the gene matches. Germline V gives CDR1 SGHAT, CDR2 FQNNGV. The CDR3 totals 15 residues. This CDR3 reads CASSLGLAGTHEQYF. The CDR3 nucleotides are TGTGCCAGCAGCTTGGGACTAGCGGGGACTCACGAGCAGTACTTC.

The V call is TRBV5-1, the J call TRBJ2-1; 13 positions match TRBD2. V lost 4 bases and J lost 10; bases outside the gene matches: 2. CDR3 length: 13 amino acids. The germline gives CDR1 SGHRS, CDR2 YFSETQ. This CDR3 is CASSTGLAGEQFF. CDR3 DNA sequence: TGCGCCAGCAGCACGGGACTAGCGGGAGAGCAGTTCTTC. The variable domain in full, with the rest retrieved from reference TRBV5-1 and TRBJ2-1, is KAGVTQTPRYLIKTRGQQVTLSCSPISGHRSVSWYQQTPGQGLQFLFEYFSETQRNKGNFPGRFSGRQFSNSRSEMNVSTLELGDSALYLCASSTGLAGEQFFGPGTRLTVL.

The rearrangement uses TRBV29-1 and TRBJ2-4; 8 nucleotides align to TRBD1. The V gene end was trimmed by 3 bases and the J gene end by 0 bases; junction bases not matched to a gene: 7. Per germline, CDR1 SQVTM and CDR2 ANQGSEA. CDR3 size: 16 residues. CDR3 amino acids: CSVETGQGLAKNIQYF. The CDR3, as DNA: TGCAGCGTTGAGACTGGACAGGGTTTAGCCAAAAACATTCAGTACTTC.

This clone has just a few counts. This chain connects TRBV6-6 to TRBJ2-7; 8 nucleotides agree with TRBD2. The V segment lost 6 bases and the J segment 4 bases; nucleotides outside the gene matches: 5. Germline values: CDR1 MNHNY, CDR2 SVGAGI (reference sequence). The CDR3 has 13 amino acids. This CDR3 reads CASRTGGGYEQYF. DNA for the CDR3: TGTGCCAGCAGGACGGGAGGGGGGTACGAGCAGTACTTC.

The genes are TRBV28 and TRBJ1-5; D gene ambiguous. This CDR3 is 13 amino acids long. From germline, CDR1 is MDHEN and CDR2 SYDVKM. V lost 4 bases to trimming and J lost 7 bases, with 11 bases between them. CDR3 in amino acids: CASSSPLLQPQHF. The CDR3 DNA reads as TGTGCCAGCAGTTCCCCCTTACTGCAGCCCCAGCATTTT.

This clone has a handful of counts. The rearrangement links TRBV28 to TRBJ1-5; unclear D gene. Deletions cut 1 base from V and 3 bases from J, with 7 bases between. In germline, CDR1 is MDHEN, CDR2 SYDVKM. The CDR3 sequence is 14 residues long. CDR3 protein: CASSLLRSNQPQHF. Here the CDR3 DNA reads TGTGCCAGCAGTTTATTACGGTCCAATCAGCCCCAGCATTTT.

This clone was counted a few times. CDR3 DNA sequence: TGTGCCAGCTCACGACAGGACAATCAGCCCCAGCATTTT. Encoded protein: CASSRQDNQPQHF. This chain links TRBV18 with TRBJ1-5, with D possibly being TRBD1 (6 bases). V lost 4 bases and J 3 bases, leaving 7 bases between the germline ends. This CDR3 comprises 13 residues. CDR1 and CDR2 from the germline V gene are KGHSH and LQKENI.

This chain uses TRBV10-3 with TRBJ2-3; 13 bases are a match to TRBD2. CDR3 length: 17 residues. In germline, CDR1 is ENHRY, CDR2 SYGVKD. After removal of 4 bases from V and 2 bases from J, the junction contained 6 bases not matched to a gene. The CDR3 is CAISGLLAGGFTDTQYF. The CDR3 DNA reads as TGTGCCATCAGTGGACTACTAGCGGGAGGGTTCACAGATACGCAGTATTTT.

The chain links TRBV19 to TRBJ1-2; D uncertain. The CDR3 consists of 11 residues. The V gene lost 5 bases and the J gene lost 2 bases, with 3 bases spanning the gap. The germline V gene encodes CDR1 LNHDA and CDR2 SQIVND (reference sequence). CDR3 nucleotide sequence: TGTGCCAGTAGTCTGAACTATGGCTACACCTTC. This codes for CASSLNYGYTF.

The count of this clone is one. The chain combines TRBV7-3 with TRBJ1-2; 11 nucleotides match TRBD1. Germline trimming cut 5 bases from V and 7 bases from J; bases unmatched to any gene: 9. Germline values: CDR1 SGHTA, CDR2 FQGTGA. The CDR3 has 15 amino acids. This CDR3 is CASSPNGQGAPGYTF. Here the CDR3 DNA reads TGTGCCAGCAGCCCGAATGGACAGGGGGCGCCTGGCTACACCTTC.

The chain combines TRBV28 with TRBJ1-4, with 9 bases that match TRBD1. V lost 8 bases and J lost 7; bases outside the gene matches: 11. CDR3 length equals 15 residues. The germline CDR1 and CDR2 sequences are MDHEN and SYDVKM. This chain's CDR3 is CASARTGTGTEKLFF. In nucleotides, the CDR3 is TGTGCCAGCGCCCGGACCGGGACAGGGACTGAAAAACTGTTTTTT.

A few counts support this clone. The chain's CDR3 is CASSKTGEVQAFF. Written as DNA, the CDR3 is TGTGCCAGCAGCAAGACAGGGGAGGTTCAAGCTTTCTTT. This chain links TRBV7-3 with TRBJ1-1; 8 bases fit TRBD1. V lost 5 bases, J lost 9 bases, and 8 bases stayed unmatched. The V gene's germline CDR1 is SGHTA and CDR2 FQGTGA. The CDR3 extends over 13 amino acids.

This clone was observed a handful of times. The chain couples TRBV30 to TRBJ1-1; 9 bases are a match to TRBD1. CDR3 length: 14 residues. CDR1 is GTSNPN and CDR2 is SVGIG in the germline V gene (reference sequence). V shed 4 bases and J 5 bases; nucleotides not matched to a gene: 8. CDR3: CAWKFLDRGTEAFF. In nucleotides, the CDR3 is TGTGCCTGGAAGTTCCTCGACAGGGGGACTGAAGCTTTCTTT.